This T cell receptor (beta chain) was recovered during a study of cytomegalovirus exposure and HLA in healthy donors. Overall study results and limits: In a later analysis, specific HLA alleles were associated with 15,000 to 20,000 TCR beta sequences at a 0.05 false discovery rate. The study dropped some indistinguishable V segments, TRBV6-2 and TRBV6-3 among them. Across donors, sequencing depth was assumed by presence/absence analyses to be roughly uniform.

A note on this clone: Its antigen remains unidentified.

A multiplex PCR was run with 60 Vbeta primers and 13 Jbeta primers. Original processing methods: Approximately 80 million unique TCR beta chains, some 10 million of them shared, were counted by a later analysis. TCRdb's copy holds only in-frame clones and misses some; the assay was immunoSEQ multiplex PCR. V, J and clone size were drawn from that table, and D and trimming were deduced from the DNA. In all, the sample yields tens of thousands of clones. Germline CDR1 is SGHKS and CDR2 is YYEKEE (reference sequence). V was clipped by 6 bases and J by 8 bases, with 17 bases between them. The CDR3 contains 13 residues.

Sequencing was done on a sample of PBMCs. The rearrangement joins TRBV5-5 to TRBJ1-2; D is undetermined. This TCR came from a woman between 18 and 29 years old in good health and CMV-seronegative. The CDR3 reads CASTNYGEGGYTF. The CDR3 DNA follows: TGTGCCAGCACAAATTACGGGGAAGGCGGCTACACCTTC. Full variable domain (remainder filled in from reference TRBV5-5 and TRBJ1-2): DAGVTQSPTHLIKTRGQQVTLRCSPISGHKSVSWYQQVLGQGPQFIFQYYEKEERGRGNFPDRFSARQFPNYSSELNVNALLLGDSALYLCASTNYGEGGYTFGSGTRLTVV.